A single sample gave rise to the 19 T cell receptor beta chains below, sequenced in a study of human T cells and chemical hapten exposure. Time point in this sample: pre-sensitization, week 0. Documented treatment: therapeutic diphenylcyclopropenone sensitization with weekly scalp DPC. From the RACE reads, TCRdb called clonotypes with MiXCR, one entry per CDR3 protein. The sample lists 87,000 or so distinct CDR3 sequences; roughly a tenth were seen once. The sequenced sample was whole blood, obtained in connection with sensitization to the hapten diphenylcyclopropenone (DPC). All receptors derive from a woman in her forties with alopecia areata. Some clones in this sample may be carry-over from other donors' samples.

At least ten counts were recorded for this clonotype. The V and J genes are TRBV28 and TRBJ1-6, with D perhaps TRBD1 (5 bases). Trimming cost V 3 bases and J 7 bases, with 13 bases left between them. Germline assignment: CDR1 MDHEN and CDR2 SYDVKM. The CDR3 runs to 15 residues. The DNA of the CDR3 is TGTGCCAGCAGTTTCGGTAGGGGCGGCAATTCACCCCTCCACTTT. This translates into CASSFGRGGNSPLHF.

V usage is TRBV15 and J usage is TRBJ2-2, with D unclear. This CDR3 is 13 amino acids long. Germline V gives CDR1 LNHNV, CDR2 YYDKDF (reference sequence). Trimming stripped 2 bases from V and 4 bases from J, with 5 bases between. CDR3 residues: CATSRLGTGELFF. The CDR3 nucleotides are TGTGCCACCAGCAGACTCGGCACCGGGGAGCTGTTTTTT.

This clonotype came up a few times. The gene calls are TRBV29-1 and TRBJ1-5, with a possible D match to TRBD1 (5 bases). This CDR3 contains 13 residues. V lost 7 bases to trimming and J lost 0 bases, with 10 bases between them. The germline CDR1 and CDR2 sequences are SQVTM and ANQGSEA. The CDR3 is CSAGLNSNQPQHF. The DNA for the CDR3 is TGCAGCGCGGGACTGAATAGCAATCAGCCCCAGCATTTT.

This clonotype has at least ten counts. V is TRBV19 and J is TRBJ1-4; no firm D call. The germline gives CDR1 LNHDA, CDR2 SQIVND (reference sequence). V was shortened by 5 bases and J by 8 bases, with 15 bases between the two germline ends. The CDR3 runs 14 residues. DNA for the CDR3: TGTGCCAGTAGTTCGCGCGACTCGGAGGAAAAACTGTTTTTT. This gives the protein CASSSRDSEEKLFF.

In this sample, this clonotype turned up a few times. The genes are TRBV7-9 and TRBJ2-2; either TRBD1 or TRBD2 may fit D (5 bases each). CDR1 is SEHNR, CDR2 FQNEAQ, per germline (reference sequence). V was shortened by 9 bases and J by 4 bases, with 15 bases between the two germline ends. CDR3 length equals 14 residues. Here the CDR3 reads CASTRGQGTGELFF. CDR3 DNA: TGTGCCAGTACGAGGGGCCAGGGCACCGGGGAGCTGTTTTTT.

This clonotype has ten or more counts. In DNA, the CDR3 is TGTGCCAGCTCCAGGGATGGTAGTGAAGCTTTCTTT. This gives the protein CASSRDGSEAFF. The genes are TRBV18 and TRBJ1-1; TRBD1 might be the D (5 bases). This CDR3 spans 12 amino acids. CDR1 KGHSH and CDR2 LQKENI come from the germline V gene. Deletions cut 6 bases from V and 7 bases from J, with 12 bases between.

This clonotype occurred many times. The CDR3 nucleotides are TGTGCCAGCGGGGTAAGGGGCCCGAACTACAATGAGCAGTTCTTC. It is translated as CASGVRGPNYNEQFF. The chain carries TRBV11-2 and TRBJ2-1, with TRBD1 as a possible D gene (5 bases). V shed 8 bases and J shed 3 bases, with 17 bases lying between them. The CDR3 has 15 amino acids. CDR1 and CDR2 (germline): SGHAT, FQNNGV.

This clonotype showed up many times. This chain connects TRBV5-1 to TRBJ2-4; D is possibly TRBD1 (6 bases). The V gene's germline CDR1 is SGHRS and CDR2 YFSETQ. The CDR3 spans 18 residues. Trimming removed 1 base at V and 1 base at J, with 18 bases between. CDR3 amino acids: CASSLKETGPLAKNIQYF. The CDR3 region has the DNA TGCGCCAGCAGCTTGAAAGAGACAGGACCCTTGGCCAAAAACATTCAGTACTTC.

This chain links TRBV20-1 with TRBJ2-7; 10 bases fit TRBD1. Trimming took 6 bases from V and 5 from J; bases not matched to a gene: 10. The germline CDR1 and CDR2 sequences are DFQATT and SNEGSKA (reference sequence). This CDR3 contains 14 residues. The CDR3 here is CSATDGTGANEQYF. CDR3 nucleotides: TGCAGTGCCACTGACGGGACAGGGGCGAACGAGCAGTACTTC.

This clonotype was detected a few times. The chain joins TRBV5-1 to TRBJ2-1; TRBD2 might be the D (6 bases). The CDR3 is 14 residues long. Trimming left V 0 bases short and J 7 bases short, with 11 bases between. CDR1 SGHRS and CDR2 YFSETQ come from the germline V gene. The CDR3 loop is CASSLAGGLNEQFF. The CDR3 DNA reads as TGCGCCAGCAGCTTGGCCGGGGGACTGAATGAGCAGTTCTTC.

CDR3 sequence (DNA): TGCAGTGCTAGAGAGGCGGGGGGCCCGCGTGGCGAGCAGTACTTC. It is translated as CSAREAGGPRGEQYF. The chain employs TRBV20-1 and TRBJ2-7, with 8 bases fitting TRBD2. From germline, CDR1 is DFQATT and CDR2 SNEGSKA (reference sequence). The V gene end was trimmed by 0 bases and the J gene end by 6 bases; junction bases not matched to a gene: 10. The CDR3 covers 15 residues.

This clonotype was seen ten or more times. The rearrangement joins TRBV6-2 or TRBV6-3 to TRBJ2-5; TRBD1 is a possible D gene (6 bases). The V gene lost 6 bases and the J gene lost 7 bases, with 15 bases spanning the gap. There are 13 residues in the CDR3. The germline V gene encodes CDR1 MNHEY and CDR2 SVGEGT. CDR3 sequence reads: CASSDRQAGTQYF. The CDR3, as DNA: TGTGCCAGCAGCGACCGACAGGCGGGGACCCAGTACTTC.

This clonotype was recorded many times. The V call is TRBV10-3, the J call TRBJ1-2; 7 nucleotides match TRBD1. CDR1 is ENHRY and CDR2 is SYGVKD in the germline V gene. The J segment lost 6 bases and the V segment lost 5 bases, leaving 9 bases of the junction unmatched. The CDR3 covers 14 residues. The CDR3 DNA sequence: TGTGCCATCAGTCTCCTCGACAGGGCCGATGGCTACACCTTC. Its protein product is CAISLLDRADGYTF.

This sequence joins TRBV4-2 and TRBJ1-2; 9 nucleotides match TRBD1. The ends lost 6 bases at V and 6 bases at J; junction bases unmatched: 8. This CDR3 has 14 amino acids. The germline V gene encodes CDR1 LGHNA and CDR2 YNFKEQ. The CDR3 DNA is TGTGCCAGCAGATCCGGACAGGGGCAGGATGGCTACACCTTC. Its protein is CASRSGQGQDGYTF.

This clonotype came up many times. The rearrangement joins TRBV18 to TRBJ1-2; 12 positions match TRBD1. The CDR3 loop spans 16 amino acids. V was pared by 2 bases and J by 6 bases, with 7 bases of the junction left unmatched. The germline V gene has CDR1 KGHSH and CDR2 LQKENI. The CDR3 DNA reads as TGTGCCAGCTCACCATCCGGGACAGGGGGCTCCCATGGCTACACCTTC. Translating gives CASSPSGTGGSHGYTF. Drawing the rest from reference TRBV18 and TRBJ1-2, the complete variable domain is NAGVMQNPRHLVRRRGQEARLRCSPMKGHSHVYWYRQLPEEGLKFMVYLQKENIIDESGMPKERFSAEFPKEGPSILRIQQVVRGDSAAYFCASSPSGTGGSHGYTFGSGTRLTVV.

This clonotype has more than one count but fewer than ten. This chain uses TRBV24-1 with TRBJ1-2, with D uncertain. This CDR3 contains 12 residues. V lost 2 bases, J lost 4 bases, and 4 bases lay in between. Per germline, CDR1 KGHDR and CDR2 SFDVKD. The CDR3 DNA reads as TGTGCCACCAGTGATTCAGTCTATGGCTACACCTTC. It yields the protein CATSDSVYGYTF.

The CDR3, as DNA: TGCAGCGTTGGGGAACAGGTCAACAATGAGCAGTTCTTC. This codes for CSVGEQVNNEQFF. This chain joins TRBV29-1 and TRBJ2-1, with TRBD1 as a possible D gene (5 bases). V dropped 4 bases and J dropped 5 bases, with 12 bases sitting between them. Per germline, CDR1 SQVTM and CDR2 ANQGSEA. The CDR3 extends over 13 amino acids.

This chain connects TRBV7-9 to TRBJ2-2, with D uncertain. The CDR3 has 13 residues. V lost 5 bases and J 3 bases, leaving 7 bases between the germline ends. Germline V gives CDR1 SEHNR, CDR2 FQNEAQ (reference sequence). The CDR3 loop reads CASSLFDTGELFF. The CDR3, as DNA: TGTGCCAGCAGCCTTTTCGACACCGGGGAGCTGTTTTTT.

This clonotype was counted a few times. This chain uses TRBV4-3 with TRBJ1-1; D is perhaps TRBD1 (5 bases). Germline V lookup: CDR1 LGHNA, CDR2 YSLEER. There are 15 residues in the CDR3. The V end was cut by 1 base, the J end by 11 bases, with 20 bases between. CDR3 sequence reads: CASSQGGEGLENAFF. CDR3 nucleotides: TGCGCCAGCAGCCAAGGCGGGGAGGGGTTGGAGAACGCTTTCTTT.